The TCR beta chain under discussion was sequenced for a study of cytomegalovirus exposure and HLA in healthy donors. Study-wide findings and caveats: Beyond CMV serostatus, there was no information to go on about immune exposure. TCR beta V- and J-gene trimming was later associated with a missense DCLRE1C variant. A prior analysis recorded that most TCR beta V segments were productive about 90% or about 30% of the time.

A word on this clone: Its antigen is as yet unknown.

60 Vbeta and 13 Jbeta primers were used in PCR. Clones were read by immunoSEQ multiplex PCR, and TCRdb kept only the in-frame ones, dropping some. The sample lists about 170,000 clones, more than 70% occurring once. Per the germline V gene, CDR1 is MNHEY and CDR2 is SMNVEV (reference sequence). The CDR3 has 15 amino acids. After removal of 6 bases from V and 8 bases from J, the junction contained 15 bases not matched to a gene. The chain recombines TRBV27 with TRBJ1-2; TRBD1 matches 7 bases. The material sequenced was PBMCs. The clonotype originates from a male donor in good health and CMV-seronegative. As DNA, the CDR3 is TGTGCCAGCAGCCTACAGGGGACCCTATCGCTCGGCTACACCTTC. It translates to CASSLQGTLSLGYTF.